Sequencing of this T cell receptor beta chain was carried out in a study of beta chain features in type 1 diabetes. As concerns this clone: The antigen is not known.

The CDR3 has 15 amino acids. Germline lookup yields CDR1 KGHSH and CDR2 LQKENI. With 3 bases clipped from V and 5 bases from J, the junction kept 9 bases outside the gene matches. Study observations and caveats: Compared with healthy donors, patients appeared to share more similar naive, central memory and regulatory TCRB repertoires. In type 1 diabetes patients, VDJ junctions had fewer insertions; deletions at these junctions were more frequent.

Since all of the isolated RNA was reverse transcribed, expressed TCRB transcripts were what got sequenced. TCRdb's table, derived via immunoSEQ multiplex PCR, lists solely in-frame clones and lacks some. The sample contains about 340,000 clones, less than 10% of which appear only once. The TCR was taken from a woman aged 18-29 years in good health. The sample comprised central memory CD4+ T cells from blood. The chain has TRBV18 and TRBJ2-5; 7 bases fit TRBD1. The CDR3 here is CASSPNGQAGETQYF. The CDR3 region has the DNA TGTGCCAGCTCACCTAATGGACAGGCTGGGGAGACCCAGTACTTC.